This TCR beta chain originates from a study of OX40 agonist ivuxolimab in advanced cancers. Produced via immunoSEQ multiplex PCR; TCRdb's table is partial and in-frame only. The profile shows 60,000 or so clones, 70% to 90% of them singletons. Germline CDR1 MNHNS, CDR2 SASEGT. With 1 base removed from V and 7 bases from J, the gap between germline ends came to 10 bases. CDR3 length: 14 residues. The rearrangement uses TRBV6-1 and TRBJ1-4; D gene ambiguous. Sequences were derived from CD4+ or CD8+ T cells sorted from blood, sampled in a trial of the OX40 agonist ivuxolimab. This TCR was sampled from an adult with an advanced solid tumor such as melanoma, head and neck, liver or kidney cancer. The CDR3 loop reads CASSEVRVVEKLFF. CDR3 sequence (DNA): TGTGCCAGCAGTGAAGTACGGGTGGTTGAAAAACTGTTTTTT.